Described below is a single TCR beta chain sequence and its context. This record belongs to a study of PD-L1 blockade in urothelial cancer. Across the whole study: Patients began atezolizumab, 1,200 mg intravenously every 3 weeks, in 2014.

The CDR3 loop spans 17 amino acids. Synthetic TCR analog templates were added to each PCR reaction. Assay used: immunoSEQ multiplex PCR; TCRdb lists only in-frame clones, some missing. Altogether tens of thousands of clones are present, approximately 86% being singletons, with the ten largest covering just under 15%. Time point specified: pretreatment peripheral blood. For each patient, 1 to 8 samples were obtained, pretreatment and on-treatment. The receptor comes from a man aged 55 to 69 with urothelial cancer. The chain joins TRBV12-2 to TRBJ1-2; TRBD1, the table's D call, was not compared with the DNA. TRBV12-2 is a documented pseudogene. Sequenced here: PBMCs, sampled around atezolizumab (anti-PD-L1) treatment. CDR3 sequence: CASRLALAGQLNYGYTF. CDR3 nucleotides: TGTGCAAGTCGCTTAGCGTTAGCAGGGCAACTTAACTATGGCTACACCTTC.